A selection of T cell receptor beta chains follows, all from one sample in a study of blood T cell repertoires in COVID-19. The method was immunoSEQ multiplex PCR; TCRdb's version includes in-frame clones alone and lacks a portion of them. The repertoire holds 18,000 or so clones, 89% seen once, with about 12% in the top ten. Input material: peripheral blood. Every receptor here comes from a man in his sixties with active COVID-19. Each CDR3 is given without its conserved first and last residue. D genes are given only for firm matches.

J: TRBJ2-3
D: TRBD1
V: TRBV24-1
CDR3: ATSDSPPRGREDTQY

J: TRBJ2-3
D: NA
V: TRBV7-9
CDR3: ASSFSSQGTSTDTQY

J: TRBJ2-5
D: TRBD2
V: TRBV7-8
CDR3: ASRETSGQETQY

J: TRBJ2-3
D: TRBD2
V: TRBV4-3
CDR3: ASSPTWTSADTQY

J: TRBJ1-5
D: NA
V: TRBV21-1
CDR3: ASSKVMGENQPQH

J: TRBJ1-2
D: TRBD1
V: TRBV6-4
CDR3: ASSADRTGFGYT

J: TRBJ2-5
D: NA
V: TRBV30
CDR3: AWSFTGETQY

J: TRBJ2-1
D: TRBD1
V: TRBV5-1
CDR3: ASEMTGSNNEQF

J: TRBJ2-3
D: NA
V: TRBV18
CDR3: ASSRDTTDTQY

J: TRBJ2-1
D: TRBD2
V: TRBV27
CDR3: ASSWTSGGTSSYNEQF

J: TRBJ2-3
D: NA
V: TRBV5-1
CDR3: ASSPEAGTDTQY

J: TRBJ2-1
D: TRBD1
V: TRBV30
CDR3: AWVDRGEQF

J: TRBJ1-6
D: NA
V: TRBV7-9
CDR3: ASSPPGQTNSPLH

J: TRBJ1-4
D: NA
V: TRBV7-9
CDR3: ASSFNRATNEKLF

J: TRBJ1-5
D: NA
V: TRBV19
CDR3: ASTTGELGNQPQH

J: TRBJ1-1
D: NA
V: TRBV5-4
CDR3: ASSDTGLGRTEAF

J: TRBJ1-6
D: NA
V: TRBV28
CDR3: ASSLKQKNSPLH

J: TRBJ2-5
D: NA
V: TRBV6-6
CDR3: ASSYSAGQETQY

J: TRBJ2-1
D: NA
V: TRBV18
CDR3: ASSPSLEVEQF

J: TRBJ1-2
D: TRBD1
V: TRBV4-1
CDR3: ASRSTSGQGRDYYGYT

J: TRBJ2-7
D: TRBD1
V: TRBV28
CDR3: ASSPRTGHYEQY

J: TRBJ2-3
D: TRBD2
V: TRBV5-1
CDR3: ATSSGGNTDTQY

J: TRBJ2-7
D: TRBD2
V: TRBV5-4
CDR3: ASSPGLAGGITYEQY

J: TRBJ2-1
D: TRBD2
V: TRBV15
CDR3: ATSRSGDQNEQF

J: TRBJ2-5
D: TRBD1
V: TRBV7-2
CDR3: ASSPRTGAETQY

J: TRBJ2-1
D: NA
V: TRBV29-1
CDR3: SVEKVAFNEQF

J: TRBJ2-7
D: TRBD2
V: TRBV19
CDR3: ASSKTSGGFYEQY

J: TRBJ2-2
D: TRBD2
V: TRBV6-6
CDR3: ASSSTSVSNTGELF

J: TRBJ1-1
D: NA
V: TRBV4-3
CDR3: ASSQLMQGGTEAF

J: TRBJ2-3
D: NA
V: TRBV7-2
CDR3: ASSLVGPDTQY

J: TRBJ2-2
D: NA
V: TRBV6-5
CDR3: ASSRGNTGELF

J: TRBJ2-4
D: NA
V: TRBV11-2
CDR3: ASSLGVAKNIQY

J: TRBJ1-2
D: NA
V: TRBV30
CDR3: AWSRNYGYT

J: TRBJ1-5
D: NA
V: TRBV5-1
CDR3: ASSFDSSSNQPQH

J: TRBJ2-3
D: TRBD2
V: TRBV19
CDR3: ASRTGTSGRSDTQY

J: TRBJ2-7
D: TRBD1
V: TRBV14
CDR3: ASSRDRGSYEQY

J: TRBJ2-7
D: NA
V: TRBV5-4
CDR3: ASSTYILPYEQY

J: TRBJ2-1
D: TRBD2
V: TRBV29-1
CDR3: SVRNALSLADFDNEQF

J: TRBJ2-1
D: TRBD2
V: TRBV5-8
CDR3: ASSSPRRLAGNEQF

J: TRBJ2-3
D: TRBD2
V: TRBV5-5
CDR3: ASSPSGGRGTDTQY

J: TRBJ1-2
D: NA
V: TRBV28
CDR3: ATQLGQNYGYT

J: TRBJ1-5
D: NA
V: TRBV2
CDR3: ASSGLGGRNQPQH

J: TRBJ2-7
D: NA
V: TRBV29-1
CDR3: SVAGPRGYEQY

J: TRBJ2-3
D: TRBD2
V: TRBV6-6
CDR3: ASSRRGTGLAGRGDTQY

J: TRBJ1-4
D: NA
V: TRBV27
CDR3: ASSRKSAGKGTNEKLF

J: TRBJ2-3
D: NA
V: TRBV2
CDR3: ASRDRDLPPDTQY

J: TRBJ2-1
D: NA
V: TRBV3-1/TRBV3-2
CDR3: ASSQVGASIPYNEQF

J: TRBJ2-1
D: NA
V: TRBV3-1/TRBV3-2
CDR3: ASSYPFPHSYNEQF

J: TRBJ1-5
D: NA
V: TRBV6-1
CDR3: ASSEYGTLSNQPQH

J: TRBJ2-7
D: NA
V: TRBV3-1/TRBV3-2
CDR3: ASSQASGGYEQY

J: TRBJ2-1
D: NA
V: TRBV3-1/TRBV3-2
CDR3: ASSPPPDASAYNEQF

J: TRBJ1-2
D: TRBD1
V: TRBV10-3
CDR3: AITHQGAVGGYT

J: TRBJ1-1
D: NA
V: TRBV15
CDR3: ATSGGTLNRGTEAF

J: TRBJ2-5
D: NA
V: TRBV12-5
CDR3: ASGLDRDQETQY

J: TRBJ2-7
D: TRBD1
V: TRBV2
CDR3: ASVRDRTYEQY

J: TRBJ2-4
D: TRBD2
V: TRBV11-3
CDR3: ASSPGLAGAYIQY

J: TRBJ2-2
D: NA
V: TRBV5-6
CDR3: ASSWTNTGELF

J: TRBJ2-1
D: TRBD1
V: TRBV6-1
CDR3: ASSEWDRGF

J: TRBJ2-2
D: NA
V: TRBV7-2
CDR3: ASSFDRGSGELF

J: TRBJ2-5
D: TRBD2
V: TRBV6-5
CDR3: ASSYYGGGSETQY